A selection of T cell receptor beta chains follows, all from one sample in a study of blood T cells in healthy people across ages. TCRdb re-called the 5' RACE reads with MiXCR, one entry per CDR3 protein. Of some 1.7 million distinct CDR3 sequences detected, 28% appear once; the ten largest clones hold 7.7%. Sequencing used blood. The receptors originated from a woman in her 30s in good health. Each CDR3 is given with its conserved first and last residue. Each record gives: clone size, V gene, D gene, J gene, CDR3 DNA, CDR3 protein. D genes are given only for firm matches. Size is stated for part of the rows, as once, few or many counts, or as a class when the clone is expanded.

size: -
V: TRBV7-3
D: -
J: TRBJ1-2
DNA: TGTGCCAGCAGCTCGGGACACCTTCAAGGCTACACCTTC
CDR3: CASSSGHLQGYTF

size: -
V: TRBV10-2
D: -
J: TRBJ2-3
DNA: TGCGCCAGCAGTGAGTCGGGGGACCCAGATACGCAGTATTTT
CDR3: CASSESGDPDTQYF

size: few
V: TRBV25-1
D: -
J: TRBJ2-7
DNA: TGTGCCAGCAGTGCTAGCGTCATTGGCGAGCAGTACTTC
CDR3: CASSASVIGEQYF

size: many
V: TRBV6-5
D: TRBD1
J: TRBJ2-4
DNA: TGTGCCAGCAGTTACGACAGGGGGAGAAACATTCAGTACTTC
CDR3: CASSYDRGRNIQYF

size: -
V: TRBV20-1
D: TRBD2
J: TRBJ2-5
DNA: TGCAGTGCTAGATTAGCGGGAGGGCCGCAGACCCAGTACTTC
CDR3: CSARLAGGPQTQYF

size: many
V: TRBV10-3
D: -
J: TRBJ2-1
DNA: TGTGCCATCAGTGAGTTTGGCGCGTCACCGGCTAATGAGCAGTTCTTC
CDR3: CAISEFGASPANEQFF

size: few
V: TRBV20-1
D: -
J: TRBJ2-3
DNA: TGCAGTGCTAGAGTGGACGGAGTCAAAGATACGCAGTATTTT
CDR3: CSARVDGVKDTQYF

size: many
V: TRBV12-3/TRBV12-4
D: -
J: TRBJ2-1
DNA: TGTGCCAGCAGTTTGTCTGTTGGGCAGTTCTTC
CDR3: CASSLSVGQFF

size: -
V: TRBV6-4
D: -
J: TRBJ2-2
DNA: TGTGCCAGCAGTGAATTTGCCAGCACCGGGGAGCTGTTTTTT
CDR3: CASSEFASTGELFF

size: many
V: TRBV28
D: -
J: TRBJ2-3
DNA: TGTGCCAGCAGTTCCAAGGACCCCACAGATACGCAGTATTTT
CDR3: CASSSKDPTDTQYF

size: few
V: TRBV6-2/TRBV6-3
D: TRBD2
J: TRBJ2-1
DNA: TGTGCCACCGAGCTAATCCCCGGGACTAGCGGGGGAGACATTAACAATGAGCAGTTCTTC
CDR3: CATELIPGTSGGDINNEQFF

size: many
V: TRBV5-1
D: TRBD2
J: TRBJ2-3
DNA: TGCGCCAGCAGCACAGGACTAGGCGCAGATACGCAGTATTTT
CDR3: CASSTGLGADTQYF

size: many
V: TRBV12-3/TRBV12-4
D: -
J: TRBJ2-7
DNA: TGTGCCAGCAGTACGGAGTCCTACGAGCAGTACTTC
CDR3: CASSTESYEQYF

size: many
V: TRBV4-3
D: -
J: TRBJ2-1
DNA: TGCGCCAGCAGCCAAGTGGGGACGAGAGCCTACAATGAGCAGTTCTTC
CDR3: CASSQVGTRAYNEQFF

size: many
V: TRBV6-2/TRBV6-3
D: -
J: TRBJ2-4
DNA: TGTGCCATCGCCCCGAGGCTAGGGTCTTCCGACATTCAGTACTTC
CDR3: CAIAPRLGSSDIQYF

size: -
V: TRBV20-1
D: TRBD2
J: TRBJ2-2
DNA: TGCAGTGCGGCCCAACGCGGGGGGTCCACCGGGGAGCTGTTTTTT
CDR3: CSAAQRGGSTGELFF

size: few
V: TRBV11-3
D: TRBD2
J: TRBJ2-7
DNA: TGTGCCAGCAGTCGACTAGCGGGAAGGACCTACGAGCAGTACTTC
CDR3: CASSRLAGRTYEQYF

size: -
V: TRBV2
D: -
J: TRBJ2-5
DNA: TGTGCCAGCAGACTAAGCCGGGGCGTAAAGCGGGAGACCCAGTACTTC
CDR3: CASRLSRGVKRETQYF